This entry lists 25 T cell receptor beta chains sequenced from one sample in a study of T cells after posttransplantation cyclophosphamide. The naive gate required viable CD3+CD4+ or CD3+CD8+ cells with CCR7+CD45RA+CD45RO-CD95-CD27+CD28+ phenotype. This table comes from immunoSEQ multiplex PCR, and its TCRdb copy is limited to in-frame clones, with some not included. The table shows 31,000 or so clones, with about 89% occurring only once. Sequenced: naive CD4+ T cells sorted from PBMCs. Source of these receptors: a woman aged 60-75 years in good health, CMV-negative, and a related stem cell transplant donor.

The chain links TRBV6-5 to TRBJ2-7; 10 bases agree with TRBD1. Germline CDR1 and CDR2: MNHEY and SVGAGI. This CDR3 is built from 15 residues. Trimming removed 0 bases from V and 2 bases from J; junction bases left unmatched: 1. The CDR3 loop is CASSYSTGGTYEQYF. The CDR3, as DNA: TGTGCCAGCAGTTACTCGACAGGGGGCACCTACGAGCAGTACTTC.

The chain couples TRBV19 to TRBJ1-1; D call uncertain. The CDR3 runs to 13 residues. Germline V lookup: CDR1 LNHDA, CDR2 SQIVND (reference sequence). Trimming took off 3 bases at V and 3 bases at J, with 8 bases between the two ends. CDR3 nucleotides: TGTGCCAGTAGTATTAACATGGACACTGAAGCTTTCTTT. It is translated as CASSINMDTEAFF. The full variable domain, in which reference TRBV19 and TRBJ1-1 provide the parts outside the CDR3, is DGGITQSPKYLFRKEGQNVTLSCEQNLNHDAMYWYRQDPGQGLRLIYYSQIVNDFQKGDIAEGYSVSREKKESFPLTVTSAQKNPTAFYLCASSINMDTEAFFGQGTRLTVV.

CDR3 in DNA: TGTGCCAGCAGTTTAAGGTCGGCAGGCCGGGGTAGGGAAAAACTGTTTTTT. Protein product: CASSLRSAGRGREKLFF. The chain is built from TRBV28 and TRBJ1-4; D remains ambiguous. Germline CDR1 MDHEN, CDR2 SYDVKM. Trimming took off 2 bases at V and 8 bases at J, with 21 bases between the two ends. This CDR3 has 17 amino acids.

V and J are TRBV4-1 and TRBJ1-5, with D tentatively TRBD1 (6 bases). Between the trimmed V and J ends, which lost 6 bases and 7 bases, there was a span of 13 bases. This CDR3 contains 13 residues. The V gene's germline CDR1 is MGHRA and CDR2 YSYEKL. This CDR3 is CASSPGVWQPQHF. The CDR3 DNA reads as TGCGCCAGCAGTCCAGGGGTTTGGCAGCCCCAGCATTTT.

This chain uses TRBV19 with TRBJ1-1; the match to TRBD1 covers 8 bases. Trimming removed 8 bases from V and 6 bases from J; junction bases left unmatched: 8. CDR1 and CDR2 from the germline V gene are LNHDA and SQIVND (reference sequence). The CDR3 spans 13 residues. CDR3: CASFGQGLAEAFF. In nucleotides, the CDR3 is TGTGCCAGTTTCGGACAGGGTCTAGCTGAAGCTTTCTTT. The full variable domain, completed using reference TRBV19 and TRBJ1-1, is DGGITQSPKYLFRKEGQNVTLSCEQNLNHDAMYWYRQDPGQGLRLIYYSQIVNDFQKGDIAEGYSVSREKKESFPLTVTSAQKNPTAFYLCASFGQGLAEAFFGQGTRLTVV.

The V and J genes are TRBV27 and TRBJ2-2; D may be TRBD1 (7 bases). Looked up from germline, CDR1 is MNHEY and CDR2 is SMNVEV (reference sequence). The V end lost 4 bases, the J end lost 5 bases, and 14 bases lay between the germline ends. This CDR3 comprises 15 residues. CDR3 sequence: CASSSAGQSTGELFF. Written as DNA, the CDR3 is TGTGCCAGCAGTTCCGCGGGACAGAGTACCGGGGAGCTGTTTTTT.

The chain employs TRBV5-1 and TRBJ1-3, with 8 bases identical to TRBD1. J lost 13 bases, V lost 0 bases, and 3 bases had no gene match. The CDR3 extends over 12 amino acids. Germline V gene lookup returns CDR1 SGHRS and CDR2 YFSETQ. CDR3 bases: TGCGCCAGCAGCTTGGGACAGGGGCTTATATATTTT. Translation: CASSLGQGLIYF.

The CDR3 protein is CASSADFDTEAFF. CDR3 in DNA: TGTGCCAGCAGCGCGGACTTCGACACTGAAGCTTTCTTT. V is TRBV14 and J is TRBJ1-1; no firm D call. The CDR3 runs 13 residues. V lost 5 bases and J 3 bases, leaving 10 bases between the germline ends. The germline gives CDR1 SGHDN, CDR2 FVKESK.

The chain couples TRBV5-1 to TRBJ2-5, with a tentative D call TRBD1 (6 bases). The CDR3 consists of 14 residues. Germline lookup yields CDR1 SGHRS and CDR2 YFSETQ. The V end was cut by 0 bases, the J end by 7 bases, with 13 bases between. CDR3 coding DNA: TGCGCCAGCAGCTTGGGACAGGTGGAAGGGACCCAGTACTTC. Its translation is CASSLGQVEGTQYF.

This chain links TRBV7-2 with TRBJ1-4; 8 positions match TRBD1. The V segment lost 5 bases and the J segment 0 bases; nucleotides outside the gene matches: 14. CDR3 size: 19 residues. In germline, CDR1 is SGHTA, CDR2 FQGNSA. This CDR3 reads CASSRFGDRGTPTNEKLFF. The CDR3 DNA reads TGTGCCAGCAGCAGGTTTGGCGACAGGGGCACTCCAACTAATGAAAAACTGTTTTTT.

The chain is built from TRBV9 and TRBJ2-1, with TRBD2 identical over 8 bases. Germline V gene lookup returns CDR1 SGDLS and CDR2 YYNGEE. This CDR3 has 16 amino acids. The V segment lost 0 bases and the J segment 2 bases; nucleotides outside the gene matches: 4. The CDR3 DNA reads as TGTGCCAGCAGCGTAGCTGAGCGGGAGCCCTACAATGAGCAGTTCTTC. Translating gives CASSVAEREPYNEQFF. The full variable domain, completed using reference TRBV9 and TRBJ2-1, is DSGVTQTPKHLITATGQRVTLRCSPRSGDLSVYWYQQSLDQGLQFLIQYYNGEERAKGNILERFSAQQFPDLHSELNLSSLELGDSALYFCASSVAEREPYNEQFFGPGTRLTVL.

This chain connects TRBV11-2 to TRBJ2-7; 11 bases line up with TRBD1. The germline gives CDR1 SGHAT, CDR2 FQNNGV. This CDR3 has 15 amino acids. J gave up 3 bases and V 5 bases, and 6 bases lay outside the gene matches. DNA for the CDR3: TGTGCCAGCAGCCAAAGGGACAGGGGGAACTACGAGCAGTACTTC. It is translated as CASSQRDRGNYEQYF.

Here the CDR3 reads CASSAHRGRGYTEAFF. CDR3 nucleotides: TGTGCCAGCAGTGCACACAGGGGGCGCGGATACACTGAAGCTTTCTTT. This chain uses TRBV28 with TRBJ1-1; 9 nucleotides line up with TRBD1. Trimming cost V 5 bases and J 3 bases; bases outside gene matches: 10. This CDR3 region has 16 residues. In germline, CDR1 is MDHEN, CDR2 SYDVKM.

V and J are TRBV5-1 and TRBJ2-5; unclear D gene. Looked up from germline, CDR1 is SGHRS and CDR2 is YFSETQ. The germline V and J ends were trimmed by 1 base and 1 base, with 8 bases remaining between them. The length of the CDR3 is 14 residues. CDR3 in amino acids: CASSLSTVQETQYF. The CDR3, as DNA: TGCGCCAGCAGCTTGTCCACAGTCCAAGAGACCCAGTACTTC.

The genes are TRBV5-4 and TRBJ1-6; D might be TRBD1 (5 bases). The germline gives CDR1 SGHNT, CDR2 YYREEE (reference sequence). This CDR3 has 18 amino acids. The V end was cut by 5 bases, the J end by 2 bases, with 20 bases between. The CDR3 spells CASSLVDTVVTYNSPLHF. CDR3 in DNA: TGTGCCAGCAGTTTAGTGGACACCGTAGTAACCTATAATTCACCCCTCCACTTT.

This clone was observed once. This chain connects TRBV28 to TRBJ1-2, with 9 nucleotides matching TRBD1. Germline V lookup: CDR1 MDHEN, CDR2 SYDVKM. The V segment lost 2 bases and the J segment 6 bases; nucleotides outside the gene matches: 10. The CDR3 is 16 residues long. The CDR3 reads CASSLQGRGTGHGYTF. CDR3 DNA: TGTGCCAGCAGTTTACAGGGACGCGGGACAGGGCATGGCTACACCTTC.

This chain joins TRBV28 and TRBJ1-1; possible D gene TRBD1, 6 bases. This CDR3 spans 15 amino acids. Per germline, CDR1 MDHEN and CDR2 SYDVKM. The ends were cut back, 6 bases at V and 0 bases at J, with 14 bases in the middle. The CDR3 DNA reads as TGTGCCAGCAGGGGGGGCGGGGGCATGAACACTGAAGCTTTCTTT. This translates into CASRGGGGMNTEAFF.

CDR3 loop: CASSSRTGEEQYF. CDR3 sequence (DNA): TGTGCCAGCAGTTCACGGACAGGGGAAGAGCAGTACTTC. This chain joins TRBV7-2 and TRBJ2-7, with 9 nucleotides matching TRBD1. The V segment lost 6 bases and the J segment 7 bases; nucleotides outside the gene matches: 7. Per the germline V gene, CDR1 is SGHTA and CDR2 is FQGNSA. The CDR3 extends over 13 amino acids.

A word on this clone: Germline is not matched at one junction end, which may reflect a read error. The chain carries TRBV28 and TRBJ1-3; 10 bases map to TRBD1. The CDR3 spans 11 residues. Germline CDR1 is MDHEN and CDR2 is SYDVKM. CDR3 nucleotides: TGTGCCAGCAGTTTTGCGGGACAGGGGTTTTTT. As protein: CASSFAGQGFF. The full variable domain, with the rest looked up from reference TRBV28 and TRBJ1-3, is DVKVTQSSRYLVKRTGEKVFLECVQDMDHENMFWYRQDPGLGLRLIYFSYDVKMKEKGDIPEGYSVSREKKERFSLILESASTNQTSMYLCASSFAGQGFFGEGSWLTVV.

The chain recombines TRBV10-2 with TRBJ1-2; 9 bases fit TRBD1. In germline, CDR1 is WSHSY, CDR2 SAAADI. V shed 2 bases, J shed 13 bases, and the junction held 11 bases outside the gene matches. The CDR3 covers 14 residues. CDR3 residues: CASSEPGTGSLSTF. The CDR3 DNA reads TGCGCCAGCAGTGAGCCCGGGACAGGGTCTCTCTCCACCTTC.

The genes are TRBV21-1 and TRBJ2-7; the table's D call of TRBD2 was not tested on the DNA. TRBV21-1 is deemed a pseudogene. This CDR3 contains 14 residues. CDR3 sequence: CASSKGRSTYEQYF. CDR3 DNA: TGTGCCAGCAGCAAAGGAAGGAGTACCTACGAGCAGTACTTC.

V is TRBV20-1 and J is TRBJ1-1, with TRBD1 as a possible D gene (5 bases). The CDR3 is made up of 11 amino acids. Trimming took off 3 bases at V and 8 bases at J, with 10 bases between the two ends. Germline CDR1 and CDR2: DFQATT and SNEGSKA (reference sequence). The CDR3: CSASGQGEAFF. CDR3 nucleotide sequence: TGCAGTGCTAGCGGGCAGGGAGAAGCTTTCTTT.

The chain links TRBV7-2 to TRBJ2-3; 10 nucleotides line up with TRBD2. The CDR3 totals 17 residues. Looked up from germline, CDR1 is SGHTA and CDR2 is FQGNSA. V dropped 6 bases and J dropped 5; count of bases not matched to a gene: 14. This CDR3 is CASSPAAAGGPGDTQYF. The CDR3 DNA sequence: TGTGCCAGCAGTCCTGCGGCAGCGGGGGGGCCTGGAGATACGCAGTATTTT.

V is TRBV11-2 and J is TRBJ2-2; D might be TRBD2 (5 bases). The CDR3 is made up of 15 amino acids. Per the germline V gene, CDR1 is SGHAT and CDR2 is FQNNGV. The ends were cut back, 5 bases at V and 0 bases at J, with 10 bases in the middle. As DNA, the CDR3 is TGTGCCAGCAGCACCCAACTAGCGAACACCGGGGAGCTGTTTTTT. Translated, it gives CASSTQLANTGELFF.

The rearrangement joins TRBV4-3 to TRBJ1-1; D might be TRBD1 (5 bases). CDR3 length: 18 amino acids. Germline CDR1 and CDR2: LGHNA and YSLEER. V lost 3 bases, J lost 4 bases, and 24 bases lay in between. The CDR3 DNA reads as TGCGCCAGCAGCCACCCGAATAGAACCGGGACTAGGGGCACTGAAGCTTTCTTT. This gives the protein CASSHPNRTGTRGTEAFF.